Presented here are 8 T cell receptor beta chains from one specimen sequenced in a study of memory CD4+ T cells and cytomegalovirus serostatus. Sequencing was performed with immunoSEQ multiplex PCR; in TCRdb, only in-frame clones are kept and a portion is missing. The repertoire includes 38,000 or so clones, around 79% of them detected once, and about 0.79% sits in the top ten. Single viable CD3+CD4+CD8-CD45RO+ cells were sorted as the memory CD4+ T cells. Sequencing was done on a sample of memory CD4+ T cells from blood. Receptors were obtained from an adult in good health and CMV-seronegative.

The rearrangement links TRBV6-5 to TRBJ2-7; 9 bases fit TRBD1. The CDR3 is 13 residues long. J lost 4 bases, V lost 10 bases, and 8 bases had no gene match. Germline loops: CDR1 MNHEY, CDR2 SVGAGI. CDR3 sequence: CATTQGATYEQYF. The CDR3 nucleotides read TGTGCCACCACACAGGGGGCTACATACGAGCAGTACTTC.

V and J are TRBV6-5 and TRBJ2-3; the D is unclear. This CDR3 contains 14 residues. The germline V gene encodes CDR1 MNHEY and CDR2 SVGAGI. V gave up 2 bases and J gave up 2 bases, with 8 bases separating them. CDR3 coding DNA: TGTGCCAGCAGTTACGGTGACCTCACAGATACGCAGTATTTT. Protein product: CASSYGDLTDTQYF.

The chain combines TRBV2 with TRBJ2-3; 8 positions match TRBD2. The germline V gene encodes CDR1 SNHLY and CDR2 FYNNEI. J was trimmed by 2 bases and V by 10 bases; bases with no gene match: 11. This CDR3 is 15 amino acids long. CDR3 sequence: CAIHFVAGNTDTQYF. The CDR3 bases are TGTGCCATCCACTTTGTAGCGGGGAACACAGATACGCAGTATTTT.

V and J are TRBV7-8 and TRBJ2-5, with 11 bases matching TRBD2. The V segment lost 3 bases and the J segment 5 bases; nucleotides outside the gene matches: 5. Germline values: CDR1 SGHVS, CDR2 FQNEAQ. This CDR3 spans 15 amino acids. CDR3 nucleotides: TGTGCCAGCAGCTTTAGCGGGGGGGCCTTTGAGACCCAGTACTTC. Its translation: CASSFSGGAFETQYF.

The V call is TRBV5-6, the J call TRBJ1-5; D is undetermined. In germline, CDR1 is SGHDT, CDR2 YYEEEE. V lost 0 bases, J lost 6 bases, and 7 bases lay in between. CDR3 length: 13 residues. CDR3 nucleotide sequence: TGTGCCAGCAGCTTGGGATTGGGTCAGCCCCAGCATTTT. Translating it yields CASSLGLGQPQHF.

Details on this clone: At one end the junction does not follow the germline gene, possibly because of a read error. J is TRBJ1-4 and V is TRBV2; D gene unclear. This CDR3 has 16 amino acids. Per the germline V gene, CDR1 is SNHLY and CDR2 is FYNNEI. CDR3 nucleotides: TGTGCCAGCTGTGAATTAAACTCTGCAACTAATGAAAAACTGTTTTTT. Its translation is CASCELNSATNEKLFF.

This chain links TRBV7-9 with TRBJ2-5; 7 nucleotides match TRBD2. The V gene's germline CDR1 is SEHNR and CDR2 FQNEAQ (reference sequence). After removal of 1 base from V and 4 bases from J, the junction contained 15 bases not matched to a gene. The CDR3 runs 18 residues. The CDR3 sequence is CASSLGWGSGGVGETQYF. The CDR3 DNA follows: TGTGCCAGCAGCTTAGGCTGGGGCTCGGGGGGTGTCGGAGAGACCCAGTACTTC. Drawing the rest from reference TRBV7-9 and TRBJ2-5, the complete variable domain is DTGVSQNPRHKITKRGQNVTFRCDPISEHNRLYWYRQTLGQGPEFLTYFQNEAQLEKSRLLSDRFSAERPKGSFSTLEIQRTEQGDSAMYLCASSLGWGSGGVGETQYFGPGTRLLVL.

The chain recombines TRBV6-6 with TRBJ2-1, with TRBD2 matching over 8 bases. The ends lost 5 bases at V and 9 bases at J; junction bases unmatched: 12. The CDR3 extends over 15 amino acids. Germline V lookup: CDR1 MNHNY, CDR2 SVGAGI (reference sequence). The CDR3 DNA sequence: TGTGCCAGCAGTGATAGCGGGGCCGGCTTCGGTGAGCAGTTCTTC. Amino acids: CASSDSGAGFGEQFF.